A selection of T cell receptor beta chains follows, all from one sample in a study of Ad26.COV2.S vaccination and SARS-CoV-2 variants. Sequencing used immunoSEQ multiplex PCR; TCRdb keeps in-frame clones, though not all of them. The sample has 300,000 to 400,000 clones, 85% seen once; the top ten hold roughly 2%. Specimen: peripheral blood, collected in a trial of Ad26.COV2.S vaccine versus placebo. The receptor set was obtained from a person between 18 and 59 years old who received the Ad26.COV2.S COVID-19 vaccine or a placebo. Both conserved end residues are trimmed from each CDR3. Each record gives: CDR3 length, J gene, V gene, clone size, CDR3 protein. A clone size is listed for some rows: how often the clone was seen (once, few, many), or a class if it is expanded.

>16|TRBJ2-3|TRBV7-3|.
ASSPMAGDPPYTDTQY
>15|TRBJ1-5|TRBV12-5|.
ASGLVLGTEGNQPQH
>11|TRBJ1-2|TRBV24-1|.
ATSEGTVYGYT
>11|TRBJ1-5|TRBV7-9|.
ASSLAWDQPQH
>14|TRBJ2-3|TRBV4-1|.
ASSPLAGTYTDTQY
>12|TRBJ2-1|TRBV11-3|.
ASSPAPFGSEQF
>10|TRBJ2-3|TRBV5-1|.
ASSLGSGTQY
>12|TRBJ2-7|TRBV6-6|.
ASGLGGSDYEQY
>11|TRBJ2-7|TRBV5-4|.
ASSAQNGGEQY
>11|TRBJ1-2|TRBV2|.
ASTGSLWYGYT
>11|TRBJ1-2|TRBV28|.
ASSLTGSYGYT
>11|TRBJ1-1|TRBV29-1|.
SAATGGRTEAF
>16|TRBJ2-6|TRBV2|.
ASSQDRGTGSGANVLT
>12|TRBJ1-1|TRBV10-3|.
ASGGTTPNTEAF
>11|TRBJ1-1|TRBV7-9|.
ASSLVQTGEAF
>16|TRBJ2-6|TRBV5-1|.
ASSLVGRGTSGANVLT
>13|TRBJ2-3|TRBV10-3|.
AIRASGGDTDTQY
>12|TRBJ1-1|TRBV29-1|.
SVGGTRRNTEAF
>14|TRBJ2-7|TRBV7-8|.
ASSLALRGLPYEQY
>13|TRBJ2-2|TRBV10-3|few
AISGLAGLTGELF
>13|TRBJ1-4|TRBV28|.
ASDTLVGSVEKLF
>9|TRBJ2-5|TRBV12-3/TRBV12-4|.
ASSPTGTQY
>13|TRBJ2-5|TRBV28|.
ASSLSPGGSGTQY
>13|TRBJ1-4|TRBV27|.
ASSLYRGGWEKLF
>11|TRBJ1-2|TRBV5-1|.
ASSLQGGERDT
>13|TRBJ1-4|TRBV25-1|.
ASRVSSGVSEKLF
>16|TRBJ2-2|TRBV6-4|.
ASSETSGGAGRTGELF
>14|TRBJ1-4|TRBV28|.
ASSAMGAGRNEKLF
>13|TRBJ2-7|TRBV2|.
ASSEGEYSADEQY
>12|TRBJ2-7|TRBV6-6|.
ASSPPGRTYEQY
>14|TRBJ1-2|TRBV5-1|once
ASSPTLGASSYGYT
>12|TRBJ2-5|TRBV3-1/TRBV3-2|once
ASSLRGVQETQY
>12|TRBJ1-1|TRBV19|.
ASSIGGPGTGAF